A selection of T cell receptor beta chains follows, all from one sample in a study of cytomegalovirus exposure and HLA in healthy donors. Some clones are missing from TCRdb's copy, which holds only in-frame ones; the method was immunoSEQ multiplex PCR. The sample carries around 170,000 clones, about 85% recorded once. Source material: PBMCs. Every receptor here comes from a man in his forties or fifties in good health and CMV-seronegative. Both conserved end residues are part of each CDR3. The order of the fields is clone size, J gene, V gene, D gene, CDR3 protein, CDR3 DNA. A D gene is named only where the DNA matches it firmly. Size values are once, few and many counts, or a class for expanded clones, and some rows have none.

. TRBJ1-2 TRBV6-5 . CASIAFQGSNYGYTF TGTGCCAGCATAGCCTTTCAGGGTTCCAACTATGGCTACACCTTC
once TRBJ1-5 TRBV15 . CATSTLFWQASNQPQHF TGTGCCACCAGCACCCTCTTCTGGCAGGCTAGCAATCAGCCCCAGCATTTT
. TRBJ2-4 TRBV14 . CASSRIGENIQYF TGTGCCAGCAGCCGTATAGGGGAAAACATTCAGTACTTC
. TRBJ2-7 TRBV7-8 TRBD2 CASSFKERGDYEQYF TGTGCCAGCAGCTTCAAGGAGCGGGGGGACTACGAGCAGTACTTC
. TRBJ2-2 TRBV4-3 TRBD1 CASSGEVDRGVTGELFF TGCGCCAGCAGCGGAGAAGTGGACAGGGGGGTCACCGGGGAGCTGTTTTTT
. TRBJ2-7 TRBV7-8 . CASSRPGGSYEQYF TGTGCCAGCAGCCGCCCGGGTGGATCCTACGAGCAGTACTTC
. TRBJ1-3 TRBV4-3 TRBD1 CASSQTGQAGNTIYF TGCGCCAGCAGCCAAACAGGACAGGCTGGAAACACCATATATTTT
once TRBJ1-4 TRBV5-6 . CASSFGTSTNEKLFF TGTGCCAGCAGCTTTGGGACTTCAACTAATGAAAAACTGTTTTTT
. TRBJ1-6 TRBV19 . CASTDKGSPLHF TGTGCCAGTACCGACAAGGGGTCACCCCTCCACTTT
. TRBJ2-1 TRBV9 . CASSASGLLVAYNEQFF TGTGCCAGCAGCGCCTCTGGACTCTTGGTCGCCTACAATGAGCAGTTCTTC
. TRBJ1-5 TRBV6-6 . CASSYSPNQPQHF TGTGCCAGCAGTTACTCCCCGAATCAGCCCCAGCATTTT
. TRBJ2-7 TRBV2 TRBD2 CASSARGGVYEQYF TGTGCCAGCAGTGCCCGGGGGGGGGTTTACGAGCAGTACTTC
. TRBJ1-4 TRBV15 . CATSTGILANEKLSF TGTGCCACCAGTACAGGGATTCTGGCTAATGAAAAACTGTCTTTT
few TRBJ1-4 TRBV19 TRBD1 CASDRTGTGKLFF TGTGCCAGTGACCGGACAGGGACTGGAAAACTGTTTTTT
. TRBJ2-6 TRBV7-9 . CASRRLEGRSGANVLTF TGTGCCAGCCGCAGACTAGAGGGACGCTCTGGGGCCAACGTCCTGACTTTC
once TRBJ2-1 TRBV7-8 TRBD2 CASSFWTSGGAEQFF TGTGCCAGCAGCTTTTGGACTAGCGGGGGAGCTGAGCAGTTCTTC
few TRBJ2-5 TRBV5-1 . CASSPTQGVGETQYF TGCGCCAGCAGCCCTACACAGGGAGTAGGTGAGACCCAGTACTTC
. TRBJ1-5 TRBV7-9 . CASSLAHDSTSNQPQHF TGTGCCAGCAGCTTAGCGCATGACAGCACTAGCAATCAGCCCCAGCATTTT
. TRBJ2-3 TRBV9 TRBD2 CASSQAGGGSDTQYF TGTGCCAGCAGCCAAGCGGGGGGAGGTTCAGATACGCAGTATTTT
few TRBJ1-1 TRBV5-1 . CASSLDPRGGVAFF TGCGCCAGCAGCTTGGACCCCCGGGGAGGCGTAGCTTTCTTT
. TRBJ2-2 TRBV11-3 TRBD2 CASSLGAGAPNTGELFF TGTGCCAGCAGCTTAGGAGCGGGGGCACCGAACACCGGGGAGCTGTTTTTT
. TRBJ2-3 TRBV5-1 . CASSSAGAEGTDTQYF TGCGCCAGCAGCTCCGCGGGCGCCGAGGGCACAGATACGCAGTATTTT
. TRBJ2-2 TRBV6-5 . CASSYLRNTGELFF TGTGCCAGCAGTTACCTACGGAACACCGGGGAGCTGTTTTTT
. TRBJ1-6 TRBV5-6 . CASSLGTKYNSPLHF TGTGCCAGCAGCTTGGGAACAAAGTATAATTCACCCCTCCACTTT
. TRBJ1-6 TRBV7-9 . CSSSLENRNSPLHF TGTTCCAGCAGCTTAGAGAACAGGAACTCACCCCTCCACTTT